This T cell receptor (beta chain) was observed in a study of control samples from healthy donors and cancer patients. This CDR3 region has 13 residues. V was clipped by 0 bases and J by 6 bases, with 6 bases between them. Germline V gene sequence: CDR1 LGHDT, CDR2 YNNKEL (reference sequence). Using immunoSEQ multiplex PCR, the repertoire was profiled, and TCRdb retains in-frame clones only, with some absent. The sample lists approximately 94,000 clones; 80% to 95% were seen once. Sample: blood. The sequence came from a woman aged 25 to 39 in good health. The chain carries TRBV3-1 (or the pseudogene TRBV3-2) and TRBJ1-3, with no clear D. The CDR3 DNA reads as TGTGCCAGCAGCCAAGATCTTGAAAACACCATATATTTT. It is translated as CASSQDLENTIYF.